The sequence of this T cell receptor (beta chain) was determined in a study of T cell responses to AZD1222 COVID-19 vaccine. Study results and caveats: Elevations in Spike-specific TCR breadth and depth followed administration of two AZD1222 doses.

In regard to this clone: Its antigen is not known.

The CDR3 loop spans 18 amino acids. Germline V gene data show CDR1 as SGHRS and CDR2 as YFSETQ. The junction had 12 bases not matched to a gene; V was cut back by 3 bases and J by 2 bases. The repertoire was sequenced with immunoSEQ multiplex PCR; TCRdb's copy has only in-frame clones and lacks some. Of about 140,000 clones in the sample, around nine tenths were seen once. Sequences were derived from peripheral blood, sampled on day 0 of AZD1222 vaccination. This chain connects TRBV5-1 to TRBJ2-5; 11 bases are shared with TRBD2. The sequence came from an adult in good health. The CDR3 loop reads CASSWPQRLAGNQETQYF. The DNA of the CDR3 is TGCGCCAGCAGCTGGCCTCAACGACTAGCGGGGAATCAAGAGACCCAGTACTTC. The whole variable domain, filled in from reference TRBV5-1 and TRBJ2-5, reads KAGVTQTPRYLIKTRGQQVTLSCSPISGHRSVSWYQQTPGQGLQFLFEYFSETQRNKGNFPGRFSGRQFSNSRSEMNVSTLELGDSALYLCASSWPQRLAGNQETQYFGPGTRLLVL.